This is a list of T cell receptor beta chains from one sample in a study of Ad26.COV2.S vaccination and SARS-CoV-2 variants. Generated by immunoSEQ multiplex PCR, the TCRdb table keeps only in-frame clones and is missing some. The profile shows approximately 410,000 clones, around 92% of them singletons. This material consisted of peripheral blood, taken in a trial of Ad26.COV2.S vaccine versus placebo. The receptor source for this set is a person between 18 and 59 years old who received the Ad26.COV2.S COVID-19 vaccine or a placebo. Both conserved end residues are part of each CDR3.

CDR3aa: CASGLQGVYGYTF
j_gene: TRBJ1-2
v_gene: TRBV7-2

CDR3aa: CASRLGAPGYNSPLHF
j_gene: TRBJ1-6
v_gene: TRBV19

CDR3aa: CASTKTPARRGLNTGELFF
j_gene: TRBJ2-2
v_gene: TRBV11-2

CDR3aa: CASRKTGETEAFF
j_gene: TRBJ1-1
v_gene: TRBV3-1/TRBV3-2

CDR3aa: CASSQEVGQTNSPLHF
j_gene: TRBJ1-6
v_gene: TRBV4-1

CDR3aa: CASSLGVYSNQPQHF
j_gene: TRBJ1-5
v_gene: TRBV7-8

CDR3aa: CASSPGQPSGNTIYF
j_gene: TRBJ1-3
v_gene: TRBV5-1

CDR3aa: CASSRVGNSNQPQHF
j_gene: TRBJ1-5
v_gene: TRBV19

CDR3aa: CASSQGQIYGYTF
j_gene: TRBJ1-2
v_gene: TRBV6-5

CDR3aa: CASSPARGVQSYEQYF
j_gene: TRBJ2-7
v_gene: TRBV4-1

CDR3aa: CASSHERGAAKTQYF
j_gene: TRBJ2-5
v_gene: TRBV3-1/TRBV3-2

CDR3aa: CASNNGQGRYNEQFF
j_gene: TRBJ2-1
v_gene: TRBV5-1

CDR3aa: CASSAGRGFPGYTF
j_gene: TRBJ1-2
v_gene: TRBV7-2

CDR3aa: CASRRGQVMNTEAFF
j_gene: TRBJ1-1
v_gene: TRBV7-2

CDR3aa: CASSILAGGPNTGELFF
j_gene: TRBJ2-2
v_gene: TRBV5-1

CDR3aa: CASSLEAGTGFGEQYF
j_gene: TRBJ2-7
v_gene: TRBV7-2

CDR3aa: CASSTGNLAGGLSQETQYF
j_gene: TRBJ2-5
v_gene: TRBV19

CDR3aa: CASQIAGLAVNTGELFF
j_gene: TRBJ2-2
v_gene: TRBV19

CDR3aa: CASNRMNTEAFF
j_gene: TRBJ1-1
v_gene: TRBV7-9

CDR3aa: CASSKSGGVSSEQYF
j_gene: TRBJ2-7
v_gene: TRBV21-1

CDR3aa: CSAAGTARFQAFF
j_gene: TRBJ1-1
v_gene: TRBV29-1

CDR3aa: CASSRSTGELFF
j_gene: TRBJ2-2
v_gene: TRBV7-2

CDR3aa: CASVGGGPGNQPQHF
j_gene: TRBJ1-5
v_gene: TRBV28